Listed below are T cell receptor beta chains from one sample, sequenced in a study of human T cells and chemical hapten exposure. TCRdb processed the RACE reads anew with MiXCR; each CDR3 protein has one entry. The sample includes about 71,000 distinct CDR3 sequences, 11% of them seen just once. The starting material was whole blood, obtained in connection with sensitization to the hapten diphenylcyclopropenone (DPC). These receptors originate from a woman between 45 and 60 years old with alopecia areata. Some clones in this sample may be carry-over from other donors' samples. CDR3s include the opening cysteine and the closing phenylalanine or tryptophan.

j_call	v_call	cdr3_aa
TRBJ1-2	TRBV5-1	CASSFSGDSYYGYTF
TRBJ2-3	TRBV5-1	CASSARPQTGVPDTQYF
TRBJ1-2	TRBV3-1	CASSQDWNRGGYGYTF
TRBJ2-2	TRBV7-9	CASSRGQPRSGELFF
TRBJ2-1	TRBV4-2	CASSPGSGGAFWQFF
TRBJ1-2	TRBV3-1	CASSQGGLGGYTF
TRBJ2-1	TRBV6-5	CASSYSPEGYNEQFF
TRBJ2-2	TRBV12-3/TRBV12-4	CASSPDTYANTGELFF
TRBJ1-1	TRBV5-1	CASSLFSAGPMTEAFF
TRBJ2-2	TRBV5-4	CASSWDYGTGELFF
TRBJ1-1	TRBV4-3	CASSQGVRENTEAFF
TRBJ1-5	TRBV19	CARRRWTPNQPQHF
TRBJ2-3	TRBV5-8	CASSLGQGAADTQYF
TRBJ2-3	TRBV5-1	CASSPAGTSSADTQYF
TRBJ2-3	TRBV3-1	CASSQDLPDTNRGLNTQYF
TRBJ2-3	TRBV11-2	CASSPSAKTDTQYF
TRBJ1-5	TRBV20-1	CSATLWSGDYYSNQPQHF
TRBJ2-5	TRBV7-7	CASRRRGTGAETQYF
TRBJ2-7	TRBV3-1	CASSQVQGPYEQYF
TRBJ2-5	TRBV18	CASSPSQETQYF
TRBJ2-5	TRBV29-1	CSVSGNSQYF
TRBJ2-5	TRBV7-7	CASSPSRTGRIGTQYF
TRBJ2-6	TRBV24-1	CATSASSRSGANVLTF
TRBJ2-1	TRBV4-1	CASSRTFSGSSYNEQFF
TRBJ1-6	TRBV3-1	CASSQDRGNSPLHF
TRBJ1-2	TRBV18	CASSPRDTNYGYTF
TRBJ1-2	TRBV5-1	CASGSPGQADGYTF
TRBJ1-6	TRBV7-8	CASRTSSYNSPLHF
TRBJ2-1	TRBV7-2	CASSAYNDNEQFF
TRBJ2-2	TRBV24-1	CATSDSRAPNTGELFF
TRBJ1-1	TRBV6-2/TRBV6-3	CASSYSSNTEAFF
TRBJ1-1	TRBV5-6	CASSFYTHRNTEAFF
TRBJ2-3	TRBV6-5	CASRRLLSTDTQYF
TRBJ2-5	TRBV4-3	CASSQGIIPQQETQYF
TRBJ2-3	TRBV29-1	CSVVLSGRAGDTQYF
TRBJ2-3	TRBV11-2	CASSPRTTSTDTQYF
TRBJ1-2	TRBV20-1	CSARTGTGRGYYGYTF